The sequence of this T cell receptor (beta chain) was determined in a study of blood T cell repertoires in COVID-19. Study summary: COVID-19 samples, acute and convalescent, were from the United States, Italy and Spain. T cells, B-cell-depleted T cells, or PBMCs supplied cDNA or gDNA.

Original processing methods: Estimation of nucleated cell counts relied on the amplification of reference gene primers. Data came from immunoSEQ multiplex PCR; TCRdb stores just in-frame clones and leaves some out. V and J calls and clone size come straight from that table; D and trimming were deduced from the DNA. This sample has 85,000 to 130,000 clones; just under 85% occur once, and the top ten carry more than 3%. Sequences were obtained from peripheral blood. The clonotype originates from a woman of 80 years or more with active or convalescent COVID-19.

The CDR3 DNA is TGCGCCAGCAGCTTTCAGGGGGACGACTATGGCTACACCTTC. Its protein product is CASSFQGDDYGYTF. The chain couples TRBV5-1 to TRBJ1-2; 7 bases are a match to TRBD1. J gave up 3 bases and V 2 bases, and 4 bases lay outside the gene matches. The CDR3 length is 14 residues. CDR1 and CDR2 (germline): SGHRS, YFSETQ.